This T cell receptor beta chain was identified during a study of CXCR3-negative and CXCR3-positive naive CD8 T cells. Findings of the study overall: CXCR3-expressing naive cells carried TRB CDR3s more hydrophobic than those of CXCR3-negative naive cells.

This CDR3 has 18 residues. From germline, CDR1 is SGHAT and CDR2 FQNNGV. Regarding this clonotype: No antigen is known for it.

5' RACE with UMI labels generated the TRB cDNA libraries. TCRdb derives one entry per CDR3 protein from the 5' RACE reads, leaving out DNA. Its table lists about 130,000 distinct CDR3 sequences. The sample taken for sequencing was naive CXCR3+ CD8+ T cells from blood. Subset meaning: CD45RO-CCR7+CD27+CD95- naive CD8+ T cells expressing CXCR3 (TNR3+). The chain employs TRBV11-2 and TRBJ2-5; TCRdb calls TRBD2, which cannot be checked without DNA. The TCR comes from a human donor in good health. Some clones in this sample may be carry-over from other donors' samples. The CDR3 sequence is CASSPTGVGGSTQETQYF.